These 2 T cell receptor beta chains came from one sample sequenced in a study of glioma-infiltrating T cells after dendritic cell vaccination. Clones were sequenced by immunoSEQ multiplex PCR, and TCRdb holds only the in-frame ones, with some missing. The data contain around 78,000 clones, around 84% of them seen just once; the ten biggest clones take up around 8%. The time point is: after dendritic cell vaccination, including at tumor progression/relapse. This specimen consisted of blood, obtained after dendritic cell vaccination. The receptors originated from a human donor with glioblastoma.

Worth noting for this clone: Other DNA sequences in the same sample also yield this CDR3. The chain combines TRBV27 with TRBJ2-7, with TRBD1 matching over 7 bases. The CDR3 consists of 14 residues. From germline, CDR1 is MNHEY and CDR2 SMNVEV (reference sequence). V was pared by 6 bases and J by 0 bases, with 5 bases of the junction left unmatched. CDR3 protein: CASSLTGTSYEQYF. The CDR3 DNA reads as TGTGCCAGCAGCCTGACAGGGACCTCCTACGAGCAGTACTTC.

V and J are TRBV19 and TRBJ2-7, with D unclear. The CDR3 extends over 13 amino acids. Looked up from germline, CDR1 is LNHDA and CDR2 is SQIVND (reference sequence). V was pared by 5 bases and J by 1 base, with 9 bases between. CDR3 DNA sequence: TGTGCCAGTAGTGAGACACGTTCCTACGAGCAGTACTTC. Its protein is CASSETRSYEQYF.